A selection of T cell receptor beta chains follows, all from one sample in a study of response to subunit inactivated influenza vaccine. Each CDR3 protein is one row after TCRdb ran MiXCR on the RT-PCR reads. The table shows some 850,000 distinct CDR3 sequences, with around 18% occurring only once. The sequencing here drew on PBMCs from blood, taken 5 days after vaccination. The receptors were gathered from a man in his fifties or sixties who received an inactivated influenza vaccine. CDR3s include the opening cysteine and the closing phenylalanine or tryptophan. A D gene is named only where the DNA matches it firmly. A row's size may be missing; if present it is once, few, many or a size class.

D gene | J gene | clone size | V gene | CDR3 DNA | CDR3 protein
- | TRBJ2-7 | many | TRBV5-1 | TGCGCCAGCAGCTTGGCCCCAGGACGCCGCGGGAACGAGCAGTACTTC | CASSLAPGRRGNEQYF
TRBD2 | TRBJ2-7 | - | TRBV20-1 | TGCAGTGCTAGAACCGGGGGGGTCGACGAGCAGTACTTC | CSARTGGVDEQYF
TRBD1 | TRBJ2-1 | - | TRBV15 | TGTGCCACCAGCAGACCGGGACAGGGGGCTTTTGAGCAGTTCTTC | CATSRPGQGAFEQFF
TRBD1 | TRBJ2-3 | - | TRBV20-1 | TGCAGTGCTAGATCAGGACAGGAGGCAGTAGATACGCAGTATTTT | CSARSGQEAVDTQYF
- | TRBJ2-5 | - | TRBV30 | TGTGCCTGGAGCGAGAGGGGGGAGACCCAGTACTTC | CAWSERGETQYF
- | TRBJ2-1 | few | TRBV18 | TGTGCCAGCTCACCTAGCGGACGGGTTATGAGTTTGTTCTTC | CASSPSGRVMSLFF
TRBD2 | TRBJ2-1 | few | TRBV7-6 | TGTGCCAGCTCCGGGCGGGAGGGTGAGCAGTTCTTC | CASSGREGEQFF
- | TRBJ2-5 | - | TRBV5-6 | TGTGCCAGCAGCTTACGGACTACACAAGAGACCCAGTACTTC | CASSLRTTQETQYF
- | TRBJ2-1 | - | TRBV18 | TGTGCCAGCTCACCGCCCGGGGTACCTGAGCAGTTCTTC | CASSPPGVPEQFF
- | TRBJ2-1 | - | TRBV4-3 | TGCGCCAGCAGCCTCACAGGAACCCTCAGCTCCTACAATGAGCAGTTCTTC | CASSLTGTLSSYNEQFF
TRBD2 | TRBJ2-7 | few | TRBV6-1 | TGTGCCAGCAGGTCGGCCCTTAGCGGGGGTTCCTACGAGCAGTACTTC | CASRSALSGGSYEQYF
TRBD1 | TRBJ2-1 | many | TRBV20-1 | TGCAGTGCTAGAGATCTCCTTACAGGGGGCACCTCCTACAATGAGCAGTTCTTC | CSARDLLTGGTSYNEQFF
- | TRBJ1-1 | few | TRBV10-3 | TGTGCCATCAGTGAGTCGAGCGGGGGCGTAACTGAAGCTTTCTTT | CAISESSGGVTEAFF
- | TRBJ2-3 | - | TRBV24-1 | TGTGCCACCAGTGATCCGGAGGTTGGCACGCAGTATTTT | CATSDPEVGTQYF
TRBD2 | TRBJ2-2 | - | TRBV20-1 | TGCAGTGCTAGCGCTAGCGGCACAGTGGCCGGGGAGCTGTTTTTT | CSASASGTVAGELFF
- | TRBJ2-1 | - | TRBV15 | TGTGCCACCAGCAGAGATATGAGCGGGTTCTCCTACAATGAGCAGTTCTTC | CATSRDMSGFSYNEQFF
- | TRBJ2-2 | - | TRBV18 | TGTGCCAGCTCACCACGTCTGGGGAACACCGGGGAGCTGTTTTTT | CASSPRLGNTGELFF
TRBD1 | TRBJ2-1 | - | TRBV12-3/TRBV12-4 | TGTGCCAGCAGTTTAGCGACAGGGGGCGAAAATGAGCAGTTCTTC | CASSLATGGENEQFF
- | TRBJ1-2 | - | TRBV20-1 | TGCAGTGCTAGAGATCAGAACCGGCGAGGTCGGCACACCTTC | CSARDQNRRGRHTF
- | TRBJ1-4 | - | TRBV5-1 | TGCGCCAGCAGCTTGTTGCCAGTTGAAAAACTGTTTTTT | CASSLLPVEKLFF
- | TRBJ1-1 | few | TRBV6-1 | TGTGCCAGCAGTGTTGCAGTCACTGAAGCTTTCTTT | CASSVAVTEAFF